A selection of T cell receptor beta chains follows, all from one sample in a study of cytomegalovirus exposure and HLA in healthy donors. This table comes from immunoSEQ multiplex PCR, and its TCRdb copy is limited to in-frame clones, with some not included. Of 150,000 or so clones listed, roughly 70% were seen once; the top ten hold 10%. The sample consisted of PBMCs. The receptors shown here come from a young man in good health and CMV-seropositive. The CDR3 runs from the conserved cysteine through the conserved F or W. The D gene is left open where the match is weak. Clone size, where shown, is once, few, many, or a class for clones that have expanded.

V gene: TRBV27
clone size: -
J gene: TRBJ2-7
D gene: TRBD2
CDR3 DNA: TGTGCCAGCAGTATTAGCGGGACTACCTACGAGCAGTACTTC
CDR3 protein: CASSISGTTYEQYF

V gene: TRBV15
clone size: once
J gene: TRBJ1-2
D gene: TRBD1
CDR3 DNA: TGTGCCACCAGTGATGGAGGACAGGGGGCGCGTGGCTACACCTTC
CDR3 protein: CATSDGGQGARGYTF

V gene: TRBV27
clone size: -
J gene: TRBJ2-7
D gene: TRBD2
CDR3 DNA: TGTGCCAGCAGTTTAACTACCGGCCTAGCGGGGGGGTCCTCCTTCTACGAGCAGTACTTC
CDR3 protein: CASSLTTGLAGGSSFYEQYF

V gene: TRBV7-8
clone size: -
J gene: TRBJ2-2
D gene: -
CDR3 DNA: TGTGCCAGCAGCTTAATGTCCGACACCGGGGAGCTGTTTTTT
CDR3 protein: CASSLMSDTGELFF

V gene: TRBV7-9
clone size: -
J gene: TRBJ2-1
D gene: -
CDR3 DNA: TGTGCCAGCAGCCTCCCCCGGACACCCCTGGCCAATGAGCAGTTCTTC
CDR3 protein: CASSLPRTPLANEQFF

V gene: TRBV28
clone size: -
J gene: TRBJ2-7
D gene: -
CDR3 DNA: TGTGCCAGCAGAGACCAGGGGGGCCCCTCCTACGAGCAGTACTTC
CDR3 protein: CASRDQGGPSYEQYF

V gene: TRBV5-6
clone size: -
J gene: TRBJ2-3
D gene: TRBD1
CDR3 DNA: TGTGCCAGCAGCTTGCGACAGGGCGGAGTCACAGATACGCAGTATTTT
CDR3 protein: CASSLRQGGVTDTQYF

V gene: TRBV2
clone size: -
J gene: TRBJ1-1
D gene: -
CDR3 DNA: TGTGCCAGCAGTGGCGAGTTTTTGAACACTGAAGCTTTCTTT
CDR3 protein: CASSGEFLNTEAFF

V gene: TRBV28
clone size: -
J gene: TRBJ2-3
D gene: -
CDR3 DNA: TGTGCCAGCAGTTTACAAGATACGCAGTATTTT
CDR3 protein: CASSLQDTQYF

V gene: TRBV7-3
clone size: once
J gene: TRBJ1-1
D gene: TRBD1
CDR3 DNA: TGTGCCAGCAGCTCCGACAGGGAAACTGAAGCTTTCTTT
CDR3 protein: CASSSDRETEAFF

V gene: TRBV9
clone size: -
J gene: TRBJ1-2
D gene: TRBD1
CDR3 DNA: TGTGCCAGCAGCGCCGACGACAGGGGGCGCGGTCCGAACTATGGCTACACCTTC
CDR3 protein: CASSADDRGRGPNYGYTF

V gene: TRBV7-3
clone size: -
J gene: TRBJ1-4
D gene: -
CDR3 DNA: TGTGCCAGCAGCTTAATGCCAGGGCATTCTTGGGAAAAACTGTTTTTT
CDR3 protein: CASSLMPGHSWEKLFF

V gene: TRBV27
clone size: -
J gene: TRBJ1-5
D gene: -
CDR3 DNA: TGTGCCAGCAGTTTCGACAGCCTCCTAGGGCCCCAGCATTTT
CDR3 protein: CASSFDSLLGPQHF

V gene: TRBV4-1
clone size: -
J gene: TRBJ1-2
D gene: TRBD1
CDR3 DNA: TGCGCCAGCAGCCAAGATAGGGACAGGGTGGTTGACTATGGCTACACCTTC
CDR3 protein: CASSQDRDRVVDYGYTF

V gene: TRBV7-7
clone size: -
J gene: TRBJ2-6
D gene: -
CDR3 DNA: TGTGCTGTCGGGTCTGGGGCCAACGTCCTGACTTTC
CDR3 protein: CAVGSGANVLTF

V gene: TRBV7-9
clone size: -
J gene: TRBJ2-3
D gene: -
CDR3 DNA: TGTGCCAGCAGCCCCCAGGGCGTCGCAGATACGCAGTATTTT
CDR3 protein: CASSPQGVADTQYF

V gene: TRBV5-4
clone size: -
J gene: TRBJ2-1
D gene: TRBD2
CDR3 DNA: TGTGCCAGCAGCTTGGAACTAAGCGGGAGGGCCCTAAATGAGCAGTTCTTC
CDR3 protein: CASSLELSGRALNEQFF

V gene: TRBV7-2
clone size: -
J gene: TRBJ2-7
D gene: -
CDR3 DNA: TGTGCCAGCAGCTTAGATGGCGCGGGATCCTACGAGCAGTACTTC
CDR3 protein: CASSLDGAGSYEQYF

V gene: TRBV2
clone size: -
J gene: TRBJ2-3
D gene: -
CDR3 DNA: TGTGCCAGCATAGGTAGTACCCCGAGCGCAGATACGCAGTATTTT
CDR3 protein: CASIGSTPSADTQYF

V gene: TRBV30
clone size: -
J gene: TRBJ1-1
D gene: -
CDR3 DNA: TGTGCCTCGTCGGGATCCCTGAACACTGAAGCTTTCTTT
CDR3 protein: CASSGSLNTEAFF

V gene: TRBV7-9
clone size: -
J gene: TRBJ1-2
D gene: TRBD1
CDR3 DNA: TGTGCCAGCAGCTCCGGGACAGGGGTACACGGCTACACCTTC
CDR3 protein: CASSSGTGVHGYTF

V gene: TRBV5-1
clone size: few
J gene: TRBJ2-7
D gene: TRBD1
CDR3 DNA: TGCGCCAGCAGCTTGCAGGGGGCGCGAGGGCCGCCGGATTATTCCTACGAGCAGTACTTC
CDR3 protein: CASSLQGARGPPDYSYEQYF

V gene: TRBV6-5
clone size: once
J gene: TRBJ1-6
D gene: -
CDR3 DNA: TGTGCCAGCAGTCGGGGGGTTGAGAATTCACCCCTCCACTTT
CDR3 protein: CASSRGVENSPLHF

V gene: TRBV27
clone size: once
J gene: TRBJ2-5
D gene: -
CDR3 DNA: TGTGCCAGCAGAGTTCCAGGGGTAGTAGAGACCCAGTACTTC
CDR3 protein: CASRVPGVVETQYF

V gene: TRBV19
clone size: -
J gene: TRBJ2-3
D gene: -
CDR3 DNA: TGTGCCAGTAGAAGATCGGGGACATTTAGCACAGATACGCAGTATTTT
CDR3 protein: CASRRSGTFSTDTQYF

V gene: TRBV2
clone size: -
J gene: TRBJ2-3
D gene: -
CDR3 DNA: TGTGCCAGCAGGGTGCGACAGGGCACAGATACGCAGTATTTT
CDR3 protein: CASRVRQGTDTQYF

V gene: TRBV7-9
clone size: -
J gene: TRBJ2-5
D gene: -
CDR3 DNA: TGTGCCAGCAGCTGGGGCGACAGCCAAGAGACCCAGTACTTC
CDR3 protein: CASSWGDSQETQYF

V gene: TRBV28
clone size: few
J gene: TRBJ2-7
D gene: -
CDR3 DNA: TGTGCCAGCAGTTTAGCCAGGGTTGTCGCCTACGAGCAGTACTTC
CDR3 protein: CASSLARVVAYEQYF

V gene: TRBV30
clone size: many
J gene: TRBJ1-4
D gene: -
CDR3 DNA: TGTGCCTGGAGTGTACTGCGTGAAAAACTGTTTTTT
CDR3 protein: CAWSVLREKLFF

V gene: TRBV27
clone size: few
J gene: TRBJ2-7
D gene: TRBD2
CDR3 DNA: TGTGCCAGCAGTCCCTCCCACTTAGCGGGAGCGAAAAACGAGCAGTACTTC
CDR3 protein: CASSPSHLAGAKNEQYF

V gene: TRBV27
clone size: few
J gene: TRBJ1-2
D gene: -
CDR3 DNA: TGTGCCAGCAGTTTCTGGTGGGCCACTTCCTATGGCTACACCTTC
CDR3 protein: CASSFWWATSYGYTF

V gene: TRBV6-1
clone size: -
J gene: TRBJ2-1
D gene: TRBD1
CDR3 DNA: TGTGCCAGCAGCCGAGGACAGGGGACTAATGAGCAGTTCTTC
CDR3 protein: CASSRGQGTNEQFF

V gene: TRBV7-9
clone size: -
J gene: TRBJ2-1
D gene: TRBD2
CDR3 DNA: TGTGCCAGCAGCGACAGTACTAGCGGGATATACAATGAGCAGTTCTTC
CDR3 protein: CASSDSTSGIYNEQFF

V gene: TRBV28
clone size: -
J gene: TRBJ2-7
D gene: -
CDR3 DNA: TGTGCCAGCAGTCCCCCCCGGGACTTGAGCTCCTACGAGCAGTACTTC
CDR3 protein: CASSPPRDLSSYEQYF

V gene: TRBV28
clone size: once
J gene: TRBJ1-2
D gene: -
CDR3 DNA: TGTGCCATCTTAGAAAACAGGGTTCATGGCTACACCTTC
CDR3 protein: CAILENRVHGYTF

V gene: TRBV6-1
clone size: few
J gene: TRBJ2-3
D gene: -
CDR3 DNA: TGTGCCAGCAGTGAAAGCACTAGCTCTTATACGCAGTATTTT
CDR3 protein: CASSESTSSYTQYF

V gene: TRBV27
clone size: once
J gene: TRBJ1-2
D gene: TRBD1
CDR3 DNA: TGTGCTGCCGGGACAGGGGGCCTTAACTATGGCTACACCTTC
CDR3 protein: CAAGTGGLNYGYTF

V gene: TRBV7-9
clone size: -
J gene: TRBJ1-1
D gene: -
CDR3 DNA: TGTGCCAGCAGCCCGACAGGCGTTACTGAAGCTTTCTTT
CDR3 protein: CASSPTGVTEAFF

V gene: TRBV5-1
clone size: -
J gene: TRBJ1-2
D gene: TRBD1
CDR3 DNA: TGCGCCAGCAAGGACAGGTGGAACTATGGCTACACCTTC
CDR3 protein: CASKDRWNYGYTF

V gene: TRBV19
clone size: -
J gene: TRBJ2-1
D gene: TRBD2
CDR3 DNA: TGTGCCAGTAGTATCAGGCCCTTAGCGGGAGGGCCGGGGAATGAGCAGTTCTTC
CDR3 protein: CASSIRPLAGGPGNEQFF

V gene: TRBV2
clone size: -
J gene: TRBJ2-7
D gene: TRBD1
CDR3 DNA: TGTGCCAGCGGGCTCTTAGGACAGGGGGCCTACGAGCAGTACTTC
CDR3 protein: CASGLLGQGAYEQYF

V gene: TRBV6-6
clone size: -
J gene: TRBJ1-5
D gene: TRBD1
CDR3 DNA: TGTGCCAGCAGAGGGACAGGGAAAAGTAGCAATCAGCCCCAGCATTTT
CDR3 protein: CASRGTGKSSNQPQHF

V gene: TRBV27
clone size: -
J gene: TRBJ2-3
D gene: TRBD2
CDR3 DNA: TGTGCCAGCAGTACGGATCCAGCGGGAGTAAAATGGGGCACAGATACGCAGTATTTT
CDR3 protein: CASSTDPAGVKWGTDTQYF

V gene: TRBV5-6
clone size: -
J gene: TRBJ1-5
D gene: -
CDR3 DNA: TGTGCCAGCACCCTCCAAGGGGGTCAGCCCCAGCATTTT
CDR3 protein: CASTLQGGQPQHF

V gene: TRBV29-1
clone size: -
J gene: TRBJ2-6
D gene: TRBD1
CDR3 DNA: TGCAGCGTCCGGGACAGGGATTCTGGGGCCAACGTCCTGACTTTC
CDR3 protein: CSVRDRDSGANVLTF

V gene: TRBV6-5
clone size: -
J gene: TRBJ2-5
D gene: TRBD2
CDR3 DNA: TGTGCCAGCAGTAAAGGACTAGCGGGAAAAGAGACCCAGTACTTC
CDR3 protein: CASSKGLAGKETQYF

V gene: TRBV15
clone size: -
J gene: TRBJ1-1
D gene: -
CDR3 DNA: TGTGCCACCAGCAGAGATCCGCGGTACGCTGAAGCTTTCTTT
CDR3 protein: CATSRDPRYAEAFF

V gene: TRBV6-5
clone size: -
J gene: TRBJ1-5
D gene: TRBD1
CDR3 DNA: TGTGCCAGCAGTTACACAGGGGGAAGCAATCAGCCCCAGCATTTT
CDR3 protein: CASSYTGGSNQPQHF

V gene: TRBV6-5
clone size: -
J gene: TRBJ2-2
D gene: -
CDR3 DNA: TGTGCCAGCAGTAATCCGGGAAGACGGACCGGGGAGCTGTTTTTT
CDR3 protein: CASSNPGRRTGELFF

V gene: TRBV18
clone size: -
J gene: TRBJ1-1
D gene: -
CDR3 DNA: TGTGCCAGCTCACCACGATCGGTCCAGGGGAGTTGGACTGAAGCTTTCTTT
CDR3 protein: CASSPRSVQGSWTEAFF

V gene: TRBV28
clone size: -
J gene: TRBJ2-3
D gene: TRBD2
CDR3 DNA: TGTGCCAGCAGTCGTGGGATCTCTAGCGGGAGGTTGACAGATACGCAGTATTTT
CDR3 protein: CASSRGISSGRLTDTQYF

V gene: TRBV6-5
clone size: -
J gene: TRBJ2-1
D gene: -
CDR3 DNA: TGTGCCAGCAGTTACGATAGCTCCTACAATGAGCAGTTCTTC
CDR3 protein: CASSYDSSYNEQFF

V gene: TRBV6-6
clone size: -
J gene: TRBJ2-5
D gene: TRBD1
CDR3 DNA: TGTGCCAGCAGTTACTATGGACAGGGAGGAGGAGCCCAGTACTTC
CDR3 protein: CASSYYGQGGGAQYF

V gene: TRBV5-4
clone size: -
J gene: TRBJ2-7
D gene: -
CDR3 DNA: TGTGCCAGCAGCTTGGGGGGCCTATCCGGAACCTACGAGCAGTACTTC
CDR3 protein: CASSLGGLSGTYEQYF

V gene: TRBV9
clone size: few
J gene: TRBJ1-2
D gene: TRBD1
CDR3 DNA: TGTGCCAGCAGCGTAGCGGGGACAGGGGACAACTATGGCTACACCTTC
CDR3 protein: CASSVAGTGDNYGYTF

V gene: TRBV2
clone size: -
J gene: TRBJ1-2
D gene: TRBD1
CDR3 DNA: TGTGCCAGCAGGCTGGGACAGGGGGGGGATGGCTACACCTTC
CDR3 protein: CASRLGQGGDGYTF

V gene: TRBV29-1
clone size: few
J gene: TRBJ1-1
D gene: -
CDR3 DNA: TGCAGCGTTGGGACAGCCAGAGAAGCTTTCTTT
CDR3 protein: CSVGTAREAFF

V gene: TRBV28
clone size: -
J gene: TRBJ1-6
D gene: -
CDR3 DNA: TGTGCCAGCAGTTACGACGGACAGCTAAATTCACCCCTCCACTTT
CDR3 protein: CASSYDGQLNSPLHF

V gene: TRBV7-9
clone size: once
J gene: TRBJ2-5
D gene: -
CDR3 DNA: TGTGCCAGCATTGCGGCGGGTCCCCCCGAGACCCAGTACTTC
CDR3 protein: CASIAAGPPETQYF